This note documents a single T cell receptor (beta chain) sequence. Its binding antigen is unknown. No clone much larger than this one lies a single base away; base qualities are absent. TCRbeta CDR3 regions were amplified from genomic DNA using the immunoSEQ Assay, a bias-controlled multiplex PCR. The study's processing was this. The number of nucleated cells in each sample was estimated from the amplification of reference gene primers within the assay. To quantify the absolute abundance of each unique TCRbeta CDR3 rearrangement, sequence reads were collapsed and filtered. For each sample, productive Simpson clonality was calculated as the square root of Simpson's diversity index over productive rearrangements. TCRdb stores this immuneACCESS table with in-frame sequences only. Part of the clones is absent; in the studies checked, under half of the shortfall reflects unresolved V genes, and no reason is known for the rest. Clonal size and the V and J genes are those of that table, whereas D and trimming came from the DNA. The sample profile shows approximately 35,000 clones; approximately 82% of them were found once. The biggest ten clones account for 13% of the sample.

This record comes from a study of blood T cell repertoires in COVID-19 (dated by TCRdb to 2018 to 2020). About the investigation overall: Collaborator samples came from the United States, Italy and Spain and covered acute and convalescent phases of COVID-19. The material from the prospective study consisted of cDNA or gDNA derived from T cells, B-cell-depleted T cells, or PBMCs. Deeply sampled blood TCRbeta repertoires from subjects exposed to, actively infected with, or recovered from COVID-19 were included in the dataset. The repertoires were made available in a free public database intended to serve as a resource for research on the immune response to SARS-CoV-2. Samples were obtained from the ongoing ImmuneRACE study (first 160 participants) and from over 1,000 subjects provided by 6 global collaborators. A de-identified subject ID, COVID-19 status, age in years and sex were almost always included in the sample metadata. Where available, HLA class I and class II types were taken from metadata supplied by the sample provider and were not determined by assay-based typing.

Collaborating institutions collected whole blood in K2EDTA tubes following their own protocols. For TCRbeta analysis, collaborators shipped samples as frozen whole blood, isolated PBMCs, or DNA extracted from either of those sample types. Overall study results and their limits: Clinical and demographic metadata were provided uncurated, with the amount varying by source and participant.

The germline V gene sets CDR1 to SGHTA and CDR2 to FQGNSA. V loses 10 bases, J loses 1 base, and the germline ends lie 15 bases apart. CDR3 length: 14 amino acids, cysteine to phenylalanine. The only DNA kept is the CDR3, 42 bases in frame from the first base. The TCR originated in a human donor in a cohort sampled during active COVID-19. Here the chain combines TRBV7-2 and TRBJ2-3; TRBD1 might be the D gene, on 6 matching bases. The sample was peripheral blood. The CDR3 corresponds to CATREGVGTDTQYF. DNA sequence: TGTGCCACCCGTGAGGGGGTGGGCACAGATACGCAGTATTTT.